This T cell receptor (beta chain) is from a study of blood T cell repertoires in COVID-19. Assay used: immunoSEQ multiplex PCR; TCRdb lists only in-frame clones, some missing. The table has hundreds of thousands of clones, roughly 85% seen once. This CDR3 comprises 17 residues. Sequencing was done on a sample of peripheral blood. The clonotype was recovered from a man aged 50-60 years with COVID-19, enrolled during active disease. The J gene is TRBJ1-2, the V gene TRBV21-1. TRBV21-1 is a documented pseudogene. The CDR3 protein is CASSKGESRGTNYGYTF. DNA for the CDR3: TGTGCCAGCAGCAAAGGGGAGTCTAGAGGAACTAACTATGGCTACACCTTC.